The 15 T cell receptor beta chains reported below all come from one sample, sequenced in a study of T cell responses to AZD1222 COVID-19 vaccine. Libraries were prepared by immunoSEQ multiplex PCR; TCRdb keeps only in-frame clonotypes and omits some of them. This sample has 100,000 to 150,000 clones; 90% occur once, and the top ten carry about 7.1%. Specimen: peripheral blood, collected on day 0 of AZD1222 vaccination. These receptors were collected from an adult in good health.

The gene calls are TRBV27 and TRBJ1-1, with D uncertain. CDR1 and CDR2 from the germline V gene are MNHEY and SMNVEV (reference sequence). Trimming cost V 0 bases and J 1 base, with 6 bases left between them. CDR3 length: 14 residues. This CDR3 reads CASSLSPKNTEAFF. The CDR3 DNA follows: TGTGCCAGCAGTTTATCCCCGAAGAACACTGAAGCTTTCTTT.

The chain uses TRBV14 and TRBJ2-7, with D possibly TRBD1 on 5 matching bases. Germline loops: CDR1 SGHDN, CDR2 FVKESK. V dropped 0 bases and J dropped 0 bases, with 12 bases sitting between them. The CDR3 consists of 16 residues. CDR3 DNA sequence: TGTGCCAGCAGCCAAGAATTTGGAGACAGCTCCTACGAGCAGTACTTC. Protein product: CASSQEFGDSSYEQYF. Combining the CDR3 with reference TRBV14 and TRBJ2-7 gives the whole variable domain EAGVTQFPSHSVIEKGQTVTLRCDPISGHDNLYWYRRVMGKEIKFLLHFVKESKQDESGMPNNRFLAERTGGTYSTLKVQPAELEDSGVYFCASSQEFGDSSYEQYFGPGTRLTVT.

This clone was detected only a few times. The chain is built from TRBV19 and TRBJ2-7; maybe TRBD1 (5 bases). Per germline, CDR1 LNHDA and CDR2 SQIVND (reference sequence). The CDR3 covers 12 residues. The V and J ends lost 10 bases and 3 bases respectively, with 13 bases between them. The CDR3 DNA sequence: TGTGCCACCTCGGACGGACACTACGAGCAGTACTTC. Translating gives CATSDGHYEQYF.

This chain joins TRBV2 and TRBJ1-5; TRBD1 matches 11 bases. The germline V gene has CDR1 SNHLY and CDR2 FYNNEI. CDR3 length: 13 amino acids. V trimming: 7 bases; J trimming: 5 bases; junction bases outside the gene matches: 1. The chain's CDR3 is CASTGQGDQPQHF. CDR3 DNA sequence: TGTGCCAGCACGGGACAGGGGGATCAGCCCCAGCATTTT.

The V gene is TRBV6-4, the J gene TRBJ2-2; possible D gene TRBD1, 6 bases. The ends were cut back, 4 bases at V and 0 bases at J, with 15 bases in the middle. The CDR3 has 17 amino acids. Per germline, CDR1 MRHNA and CDR2 SNTAGT. The CDR3 is CASSGDTQGSNTGELFF. In nucleotides, the CDR3 is TGTGCCAGCAGTGGGGACACCCAGGGATCGAACACCGGGGAGCTGTTTTTT.

This clone was recorded only once. The chain combines TRBV20-1 with TRBJ2-5; 7 bases align to TRBD2. The V and J ends lost 3 bases and 1 base, in that order; junction bases with no gene match: 11. This CDR3 comprises 16 residues. In germline, CDR1 is DFQATT, CDR2 SNEGSKA (reference sequence). CDR3 coding DNA: TGCAGTGCTAGTCCCAGGAGCGGGGAGATCCAAGAGACCCAGTACTTC. Protein product: CSASPRSGEIQETQYF.

V gene TRBV7-8 combines with J gene TRBJ1-5, with unresolved D. CDR1 is SGHVS and CDR2 is FQNEAQ in the germline V gene. V was trimmed by 1 base and J by 5 bases, leaving 9 bases between them. The CDR3 has 14 residues. DNA for the CDR3: TGTGCCAGCAGCTTAGTAGGGTACGATCAGCCCCAGCATTTT. Encoded protein: CASSLVGYDQPQHF.

This clone was detected a few times. J is TRBJ1-6 and V is TRBV7-9, with D possibly matching TRBD1 (6 bases). Trimming stripped 5 bases from V and 10 bases from J, with 18 bases between. Germline CDR1 is SEHNR and CDR2 is FQNEAQ (reference sequence). This CDR3 is built from 15 residues. This CDR3 is CASSPNGTIGSPLHF. The CDR3 bases are TGTGCCAGCAGCCCCAACGGGACAATTGGGTCACCCCTCCACTTT.

This chain connects TRBV11-2 to TRBJ2-7, with D possibly being TRBD2 (7 bases). The CDR3 is made up of 15 amino acids. V lost 1 base and J 4 bases, leaving 14 bases between the germline ends. The germline CDR1 and CDR2 sequences are SGHAT and FQNNGV. The CDR3 is CASSLGTGGRYEQYF. DNA for the CDR3: TGTGCCAGCAGCTTAGGGACGGGGGGCAGATACGAGCAGTACTTC.

The J gene is TRBJ2-7, the V gene TRBV5-5; the D call may be TRBD1 or TRBD2 (5 bases each). CDR3 length: 15 amino acids. CDR1 and CDR2 from the germline V gene are SGHKS and YYEKEE (reference sequence). V lost 2 bases, J lost 2 bases, and 14 bases lay in between. DNA of the CDR3: TGTGCCAGCAGCTTCCGGGGCGTCGATCCCTACGAGCAGTACTTC. Translation gives CASSFRGVDPYEQYF.

This clone was detected only once. The chain carries TRBV4-1 and TRBJ2-5; maybe TRBD2 (7 bases). Trimming took 3 bases from V and 4 from J, leaving 24 bases between them. The CDR3 extends over 18 amino acids. The germline V gene encodes CDR1 MGHRA and CDR2 YSYEKL. The CDR3 region has the DNA TGCGCCAGCAGCCAGGCCGGAACGCGGGGGCTTGGGGGAGAGACCCAGTACTTC. Its translation is CASSQAGTRGLGGETQYF.

CDR3 region: CASSERKGQGVSSYNSPLHF. CDR3 coding DNA: TGCGCCAGCAGTGAAAGAAAGGGACAGGGGGTTAGCTCCTATAATTCACCCCTCCACTTT. The chain couples TRBV10-1 to TRBJ1-6; 11 bases are a match to TRBD1. V trimming: 3 bases; J trimming: 0 bases; junction bases outside the gene matches: 10. The germline V gene has CDR1 WNHNN and CDR2 SYGVQD (reference sequence). The CDR3 covers 20 residues.

The genes are TRBV28 and TRBJ2-3, with D maybe TRBD2 (6 bases). Trimming removed 2 bases from V and 2 bases from J, with 14 bases in between. The CDR3 covers 16 residues. Germline V gives CDR1 MDHEN, CDR2 SYDVKM. The CDR3, as DNA: TGTGCCAGCAGTTTAGGAGGGGCCAACCCCACAGATACGCAGTATTTT. It translates to CASSLGGANPTDTQYF.

The chain carries TRBV6-2 or TRBV6-3 and TRBJ2-7; 13 bases fit TRBD2. The CDR3 has 18 residues. V shed 0 bases, J shed 0 bases, and the junction held 5 bases outside the gene matches. CDR1 and CDR2 (germline): MNHEY, SVGEGT. The CDR3 nucleotides are TGTGCCAGCAGTTACTCGGGACTAGCGGGGCGTAGCTCCTACGAGCAGTACTTC. This gives the protein CASSYSGLAGRSSYEQYF.

The gene calls are TRBV15 and TRBJ1-3; 12 bases match TRBD1. There are 16 residues in the CDR3. Germline V CDR1 and CDR2: LNHNV, YYDKDF (reference sequence). The ends lost 8 bases at V and 4 bases at J; junction bases unmatched: 9. The DNA of the CDR3 is TGTGCCACCTCGCTGGGACAGGGGGCTGGAGGAAACACCATATATTTT. Residues: CATSLGQGAGGNTIYF. Complete variable domain (other parts from reference TRBV15 and TRBJ1-3): DAMVIQNPRYQVTQFGKPVTLSCSQTLNHNVMYWYQQKSSQAPKLLFHYYDKDFNNEADTPDNFQSRRPNTSFCFLDIRSPGLGDTAMYLCATSLGQGAGGNTIYFGEGSWLTVV.